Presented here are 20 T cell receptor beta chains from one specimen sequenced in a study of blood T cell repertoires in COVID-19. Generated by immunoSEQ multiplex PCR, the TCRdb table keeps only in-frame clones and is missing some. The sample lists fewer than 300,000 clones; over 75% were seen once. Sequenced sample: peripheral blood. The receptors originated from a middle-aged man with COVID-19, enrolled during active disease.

DNA of the CDR3: TGTGCCAGCAGCCTTATACACTCCGGGGGCTACACCTTC. It encodes CASSLIHSGGYTF. V gene TRBV12-3 or TRBV12-4 combines with J gene TRBJ1-2; D gene ambiguous. The CDR3 loop spans 13 amino acids. Trimming stripped 6 bases from V and 8 bases from J, with 16 bases between.

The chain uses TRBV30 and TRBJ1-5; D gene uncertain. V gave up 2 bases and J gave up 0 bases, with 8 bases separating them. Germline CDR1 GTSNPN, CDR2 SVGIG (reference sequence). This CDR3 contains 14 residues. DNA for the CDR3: TGTGCCTGGAGTCTAGGTGTTAGCAATCAGCCCCAGCATTTT. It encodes CAWSLGVSNQPQHF.

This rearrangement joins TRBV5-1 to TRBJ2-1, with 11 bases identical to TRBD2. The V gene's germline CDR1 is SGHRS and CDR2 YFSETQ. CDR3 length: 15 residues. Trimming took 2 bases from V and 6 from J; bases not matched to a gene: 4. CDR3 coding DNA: TGCGCCAGCAGCTTACTAGCGGGAGAGGGCAATGAGCAGTTCTTC. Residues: CASSLLAGEGNEQFF.

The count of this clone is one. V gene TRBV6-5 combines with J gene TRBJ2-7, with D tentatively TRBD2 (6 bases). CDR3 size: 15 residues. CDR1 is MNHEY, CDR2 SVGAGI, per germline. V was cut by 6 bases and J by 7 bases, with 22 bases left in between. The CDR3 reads CASSHRAGTPDEQYF. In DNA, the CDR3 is TGTGCCAGCAGCCATAGGGCGGGGACCCCGGATGAGCAGTACTTC.

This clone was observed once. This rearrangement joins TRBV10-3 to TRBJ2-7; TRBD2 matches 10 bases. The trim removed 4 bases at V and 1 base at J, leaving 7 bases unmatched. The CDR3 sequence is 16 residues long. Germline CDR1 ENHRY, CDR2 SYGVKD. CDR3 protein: CAISAHTSGNSYEQYF. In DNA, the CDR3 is TGTGCCATCAGTGCTCATACTAGCGGGAATTCCTACGAGCAGTACTTC.

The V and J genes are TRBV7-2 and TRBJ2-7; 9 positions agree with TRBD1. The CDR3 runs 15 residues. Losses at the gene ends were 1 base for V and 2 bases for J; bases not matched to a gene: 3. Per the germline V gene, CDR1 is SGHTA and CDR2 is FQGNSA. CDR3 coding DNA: TGTGCCAGCAGCTTAGGGGACAGGGACGCCTACGAGCAGTACTTC. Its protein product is CASSLGDRDAYEQYF.

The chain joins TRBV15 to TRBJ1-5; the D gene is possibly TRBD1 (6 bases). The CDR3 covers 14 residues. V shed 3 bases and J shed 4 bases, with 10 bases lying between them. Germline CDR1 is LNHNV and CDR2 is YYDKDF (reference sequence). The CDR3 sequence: CATSSQDRNQPQHF. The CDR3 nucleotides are TGTGCCACCAGCAGCCAGGACAGAAATCAGCCCCAGCATTTT.

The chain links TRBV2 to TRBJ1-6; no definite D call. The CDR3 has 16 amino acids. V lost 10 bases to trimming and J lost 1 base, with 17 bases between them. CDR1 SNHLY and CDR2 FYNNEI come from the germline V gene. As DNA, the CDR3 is TGTGCCACCCAAAACGACGACGGGTCCTATAATTCACCCCTCCACTTT. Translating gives CATQNDDGSYNSPLHF.

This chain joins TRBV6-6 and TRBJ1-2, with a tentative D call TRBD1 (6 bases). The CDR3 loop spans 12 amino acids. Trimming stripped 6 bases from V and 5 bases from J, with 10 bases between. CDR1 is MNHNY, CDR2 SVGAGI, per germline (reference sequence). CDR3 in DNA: TGTGCCAGCAGCGCAGGGGATTATGGCTACACCTTC. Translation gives CASSAGDYGYTF.

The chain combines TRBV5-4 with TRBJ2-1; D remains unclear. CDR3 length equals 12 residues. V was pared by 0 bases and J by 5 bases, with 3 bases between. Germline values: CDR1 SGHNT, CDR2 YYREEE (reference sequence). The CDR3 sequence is CASSLDNNEQFF. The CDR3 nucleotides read TGTGCCAGCAGCTTGGATAACAATGAGCAGTTCTTC.

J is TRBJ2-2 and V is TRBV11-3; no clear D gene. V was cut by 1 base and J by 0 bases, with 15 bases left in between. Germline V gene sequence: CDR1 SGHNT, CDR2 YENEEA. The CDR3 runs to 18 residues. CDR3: CASSLAPRLQANTGELFF. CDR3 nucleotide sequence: TGTGCCAGCAGCTTAGCCCCCCGTTTACAAGCGAACACCGGGGAGCTGTTTTTT.

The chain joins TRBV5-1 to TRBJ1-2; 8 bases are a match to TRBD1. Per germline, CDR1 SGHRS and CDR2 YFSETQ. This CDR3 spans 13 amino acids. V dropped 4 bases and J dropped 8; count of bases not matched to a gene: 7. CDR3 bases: TGCGCCAGCAGCGCAGGACAGGGCACAGGCTACACCTTC. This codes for CASSAGQGTGYTF.

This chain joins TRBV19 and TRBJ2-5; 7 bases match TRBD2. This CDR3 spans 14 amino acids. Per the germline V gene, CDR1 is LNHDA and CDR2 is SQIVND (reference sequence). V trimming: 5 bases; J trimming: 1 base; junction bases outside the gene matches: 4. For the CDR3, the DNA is TGTGCCAGTAGTGTCGGGGGGATCCAAGAGACCCAGTACTTC. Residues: CASSVGGIQETQYF. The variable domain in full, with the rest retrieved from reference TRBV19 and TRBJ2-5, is DGGITQSPKYLFRKEGQNVTLSCEQNLNHDAMYWYRQDPGQGLRLIYYSQIVNDFQKGDIAEGYSVSREKKESFPLTVTSAQKNPTAFYLCASSVGGIQETQYFGPGTRLLVL.

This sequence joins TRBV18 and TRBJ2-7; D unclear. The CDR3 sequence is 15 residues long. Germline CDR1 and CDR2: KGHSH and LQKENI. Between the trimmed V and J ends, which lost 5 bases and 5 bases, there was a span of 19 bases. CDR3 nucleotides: TGTGCCAGCTCAACCACGGGTACTCCTCGTCACGAGCAGTACTTC. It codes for CASSTTGTPRHEQYF.

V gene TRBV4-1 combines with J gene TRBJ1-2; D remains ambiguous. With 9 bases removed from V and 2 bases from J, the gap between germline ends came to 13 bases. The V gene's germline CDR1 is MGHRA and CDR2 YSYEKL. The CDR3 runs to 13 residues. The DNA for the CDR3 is TGCGCCAGTGCCCCAGGATTGAACTATGGCTACACCTTC. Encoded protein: CASAPGLNYGYTF.

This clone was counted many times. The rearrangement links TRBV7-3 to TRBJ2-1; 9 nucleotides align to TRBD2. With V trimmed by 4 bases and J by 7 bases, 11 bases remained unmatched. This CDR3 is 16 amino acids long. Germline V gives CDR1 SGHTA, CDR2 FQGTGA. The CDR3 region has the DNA TGTGCCAGCAGCTCCTTCGAGGGACTAGCTAAAAATGAGCAGTTCTTC. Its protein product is CASSSFEGLAKNEQFF. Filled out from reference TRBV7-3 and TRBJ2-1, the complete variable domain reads GAGVSQTPSNKVTEKGKYVELRCDPISGHTALYWYRQSLGQGPEFLIYFQGTGAADDSGLPNDRFFAVRPEGSVSTLKIQRTERGDSAVYLCASSSFEGLAKNEQFFGPGTRLTVL.

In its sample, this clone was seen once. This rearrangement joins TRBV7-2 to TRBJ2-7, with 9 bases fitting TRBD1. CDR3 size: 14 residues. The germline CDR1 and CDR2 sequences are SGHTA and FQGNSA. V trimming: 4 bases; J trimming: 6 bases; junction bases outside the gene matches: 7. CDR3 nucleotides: TGTGCCAGCAGCTCCGGACAGGGGAGGGGCGAGCAGTACTTC. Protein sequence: CASSSGQGRGEQYF.

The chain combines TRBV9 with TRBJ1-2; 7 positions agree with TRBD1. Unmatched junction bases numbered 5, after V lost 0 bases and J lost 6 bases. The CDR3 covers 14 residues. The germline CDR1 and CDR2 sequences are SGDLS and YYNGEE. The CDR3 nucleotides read TGTGCCAGCAGCGTAGCTTTAGGGGGCCATGGCTACACCTTC. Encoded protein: CASSVALGGHGYTF.

This chain's CDR3 is CASSTRAGGTIHEQYF. The CDR3 DNA sequence: TGTGCCAGCAGTACGAGGGCGGGAGGAACTATCCACGAGCAGTACTTC. The chain is built from TRBV5-4 and TRBJ2-7; 8 bases match TRBD2. Germline CDR1 is SGHNT and CDR2 is YYREEE (reference sequence). The J segment lost 5 bases and the V segment lost 5 bases, leaving 15 bases of the junction unmatched. CDR3 length equals 16 residues. The entire variable domain, with the rest obtained from reference TRBV5-4 and TRBJ2-7, is as follows: ETGVTQSPTHLIKTRGQQVTLRCSSQSGHNTVSWYQQALGQGPQFIFQYYREEENGRGNFPPRFSGLQFPNYSSELNVNALELDDSALYLCASSTRAGGTIHEQYFGPGTRLTVT.

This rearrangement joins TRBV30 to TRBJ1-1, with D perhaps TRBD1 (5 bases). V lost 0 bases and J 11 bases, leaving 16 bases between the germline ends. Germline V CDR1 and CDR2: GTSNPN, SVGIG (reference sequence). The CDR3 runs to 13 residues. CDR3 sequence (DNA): TGTGCCTGGAGTGTATCAGGGTCCCCACGGGCTTTCTTT. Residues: CAWSVSGSPRAFF.